The rows below give T cell receptor beta chains drawn from one sample of a study of persistence of HIV-infected CD4 T cells. Their recognized antigens are unknown. Sequencing used immunoSEQ multiplex PCR; TCRdb keeps in-frame clones, though not all of them. The table records about 36,000 clones, roughly 80% of them present only once. This sample comprised cultured CD4+ T cells from PBMCs, obtained from a patient who received antiretroviral therapy. The receptors were sampled from an adult with HIV. The donor label of this sample is uncertain. The CDR3 runs from the conserved cysteine through the conserved F or W. Each record gives: CDR3 DNA, CDR3 protein, V gene, J gene, clone size, D gene. The D gene is left open where the match is weak. A clone size is listed for some rows: how often the clone was seen (once, few, many), or a class if it is expanded.

CDR3nt: TGTGCCAGTAGTAGGGACAGCGATAACTATGGCTACACCTTC; CDR3aa: CASSRDSDNYGYTF; v_gene: TRBV19; j_gene: TRBJ1-2; abundance: .; d_gene: TRBD1
CDR3nt: TGTGCCAGCAGCTTGGGCCTCACAGATACGCAGTATTTT; CDR3aa: CASSLGLTDTQYF; v_gene: TRBV5-4; j_gene: TRBJ2-3; abundance: .; d_gene: .
CDR3nt: TGTGCCAGCAGCTTGGGGCAGGGGATATCTGGGGCCAACGTCCTGACTTTC; CDR3aa: CASSLGQGISGANVLTF; v_gene: TRBV7-9; j_gene: TRBJ2-6; abundance: .; d_gene: .
CDR3nt: TGTGCCAGCAGCCAGGGACAGCAAGAGACCCAGTACTTC; CDR3aa: CASSQGQQETQYF; v_gene: TRBV5-4; j_gene: TRBJ2-5; abundance: .; d_gene: TRBD1
CDR3nt: TGTGCCAGCAGTCCAGGGGACACTGAAGCTTTCTTT; CDR3aa: CASSPGDTEAFF; v_gene: TRBV28; j_gene: TRBJ1-1; abundance: .; d_gene: .
CDR3nt: TGTGCCAGCAGCTTGAGAAGGAACGGCGGGGAGCTGTTTTTT; CDR3aa: CASSLRRNGGELFF; v_gene: TRBV5-4; j_gene: TRBJ2-2; abundance: .; d_gene: .
CDR3nt: TGTGCCAGCAGCTTGGGGTCCGCAGGGGGGAGCAATCAGCCCCAGCATTTT; CDR3aa: CASSLGSAGGSNQPQHF; v_gene: TRBV5-6; j_gene: TRBJ1-5; abundance: .; d_gene: TRBD1
CDR3nt: TGTGCCAGTTCGACGACCGGGACAGGGACCAATGGCTACACCTTC; CDR3aa: CASSTTGTGTNGYTF; v_gene: TRBV19; j_gene: TRBJ1-2; abundance: .; d_gene: TRBD1
CDR3nt: TGTGCCAGCAGCTCTACAATTTTCGCGGGACTAGCGGGGGACCAAGAGACCCAGTACTTC; CDR3aa: CASSSTIFAGLAGDQETQYF; v_gene: TRBV5-4; j_gene: TRBJ2-5; abundance: .; d_gene: TRBD2
CDR3nt: TGTGCCAGCAGCCCGGAAGGGGGCAGGGCAGATACGCAGTATTTT; CDR3aa: CASSPEGGRADTQYF; v_gene: TRBV7-9; j_gene: TRBJ2-3; abundance: .; d_gene: TRBD1
CDR3nt: TGCGCCAGCAGGTTCGGGGAAGGTACTGGAAACACCATATATTTT; CDR3aa: CASRFGEGTGNTIYF; v_gene: TRBV5-1; j_gene: TRBJ1-3; abundance: .; d_gene: .
CDR3nt: TGTGCCAGCAGTTACCGAGACGGGACACATAAGCAGTTCTTC; CDR3aa: CASSYRDGTHKQFF; v_gene: TRBV6-5; j_gene: TRBJ2-1; abundance: .; d_gene: .
CDR3nt: TGTGCCAGCTCACCCCGTACGGGGGGGCAAGGCTACACCTTC; CDR3aa: CASSPRTGGQGYTF; v_gene: TRBV18; j_gene: TRBJ1-2; abundance: .; d_gene: .
CDR3nt: TGTGCCAGCACCTGTGTTGCCGATCTAGGGTCAGGGGGCACTGAAGCTTTCTTT; CDR3aa: CASTCVADLGSGGTEAFF; v_gene: TRBV9; j_gene: TRBJ1-1; abundance: .; d_gene: TRBD1
CDR3nt: TGTGCCAGCACATTAGGGGATGCCACTGAAGCTTTCTTT; CDR3aa: CASTLGDATEAFF; v_gene: TRBV2; j_gene: TRBJ1-1; abundance: .; d_gene: .
CDR3nt: TGTGCCAGCAGTGAAGGGGCACATGGGGCTGAAAAACTGTTTTTT; CDR3aa: CASSEGAHGAEKLFF; v_gene: TRBV6-1; j_gene: TRBJ1-4; abundance: .; d_gene: .
CDR3nt: TGTGCCAGCAGCTTTGTGGGGACAGATACGCAGTATTTT; CDR3aa: CASSFVGTDTQYF; v_gene: TRBV11-1; j_gene: TRBJ2-3; abundance: .; d_gene: .
CDR3nt: TGTGCCAGCAGCCAAGGGGCTGGGACCCAGTACTTC; CDR3aa: CASSQGAGTQYF; v_gene: TRBV3-1/TRBV3-2; j_gene: TRBJ2-5; abundance: .; d_gene: .
CDR3nt: TGTGCCACCACGGGACACCCCGCTGGGGAGCTGTTTTTT; CDR3aa: CATTGHPAGELFF; v_gene: TRBV2; j_gene: TRBJ2-2; abundance: few; d_gene: .
CDR3nt: TGTGCCAGCAGTTCCGGACTAGACACAGATACGCAGTATTTT; CDR3aa: CASSSGLDTDTQYF; v_gene: TRBV6-5; j_gene: TRBJ2-3; abundance: .; d_gene: TRBD2
CDR3nt: TGTGCCAGTAGTACCGACAGGGTCTTAGGGGATACGCAGTATTTT; CDR3aa: CASSTDRVLGDTQYF; v_gene: TRBV19; j_gene: TRBJ2-3; abundance: .; d_gene: TRBD1
CDR3nt: TGTGCCAGTAGTATCAGGGGGCAAAGCAATCAGCCCCAGCATTTT; CDR3aa: CASSIRGQSNQPQHF; v_gene: TRBV19; j_gene: TRBJ1-5; abundance: .; d_gene: TRBD1
CDR3nt: TGTGCCAGTAGAGGACAGGGGGCCGAGGCCAAAAACATTCAGTACTTC; CDR3aa: CASRGQGAEAKNIQYF; v_gene: TRBV19; j_gene: TRBJ2-4; abundance: .; d_gene: TRBD1
CDR3nt: TGCGCCAGCAGCTTGGAGGCGGGTGGACTGTTTTTT; CDR3aa: CASSLEAGGLFF; v_gene: TRBV5-1; j_gene: TRBJ1-4; abundance: .; d_gene: .
CDR3nt: TGCGCCAGCAGCCTCCAAGGGGACGGGACCTACGAGCAGTACTTC; CDR3aa: CASSLQGDGTYEQYF; v_gene: TRBV5-1; j_gene: TRBJ2-7; abundance: few; d_gene: .
CDR3nt: TGTGCCAGCAGCGTAGCCGGATCCTATGAAAAACTGTTTTTT; CDR3aa: CASSVAGSYEKLFF; v_gene: TRBV9; j_gene: TRBJ1-4; abundance: .; d_gene: .
CDR3nt: TGTGCCAGCAGCTTAGCGGGTCCCCGCGGGGACTCCTATAATTCACCCCTCCACTTT; CDR3aa: CASSLAGPRGDSYNSPLHF; v_gene: TRBV7-8; j_gene: TRBJ1-6; abundance: .; d_gene: .
CDR3nt: TGTGCCTGGCGAAAGGGATCGAACACTGAAGCTTTCTTT; CDR3aa: CAWRKGSNTEAFF; v_gene: TRBV30; j_gene: TRBJ1-1; abundance: .; d_gene: .
CDR3nt: TGCAGTGCTAGCCAGATGGAAGGCTACACCTTC; CDR3aa: CSASQMEGYTF; v_gene: TRBV20-1; j_gene: TRBJ1-2; abundance: .; d_gene: .